This TCR beta chain was retrieved from a study of blood T cells in healthy people across ages. Study-wide findings and caveats: Because sorting was not performed, PBMCs prevented conclusive naive versus antigen-experienced comparison. The study found more naive CD4+ cells and higher diversity in long-lived than aged donors. Diversity estimates drawn from one million T cells were deemed underestimates.

The germline V gene has CDR1 SGHRS and CDR2 YFSETQ. The CDR3 is made up of 13 amino acids. The V end lost 2 bases, the J end lost 9 bases, and 12 bases lay between the germline ends. The extraction recovered at least 5 micrograms of total RNA per sample. About this clonotype: The antigen is not known.

A second PCR, run for 7 to 11 cycles, used a sample-barcoded 5' primer plus a J-beta primer mix. MiXCR, run by TCRdb on the 5' RACE reads, gives a single entry per CDR3 protein. The sample yields some 1,500,000 distinct CDR3 sequences, 42% seen once. The sequenced sample was blood. The clonotype comes from a woman aged 18 to 35 in good health. The chain has TRBV5-1 and TRBJ2-4; D perhaps matches TRBD1 (5 bases). The CDR3 loop reads CASSFDSSAIQYF. CDR3 DNA sequence: TGCGCCAGCAGCTTCGACAGCTCAGCCATTCAGTACTTC. The whole variable domain, filled in from reference TRBV5-1 and TRBJ2-4, reads KAGVTQTPRYLIKTRGQQVTLSCSPISGHRSVSWYQQTPGQGLQFLFEYFSETQRNKGNFPGRFSGRQFSNSRSEMNVSTLELGDSALYLCASSFDSSAIQYFGAGTRLSVL.